These 23 T cell receptor beta chains came from one sample sequenced in a study of shared clonotypes between healthy human individuals. Clones were read by immunoSEQ multiplex PCR, and TCRdb kept only the in-frame ones, dropping some. The table lists over 400,000 clones, about 72% of them singletons, with about 12% in the top ten. The sequenced material came from PBMCs. The receptors derive from a woman aged 35 to 49 in good health. Some clones in this sample may be carry-over from other donors' samples.

This clone came up a few times. The chain employs TRBV28 and TRBJ1-2; D is unresolved. The length of the CDR3 is 16 residues. Between the trimmed V and J ends, which lost 3 bases and 2 bases, there was a span of 16 bases. The germline V gene encodes CDR1 MDHEN and CDR2 SYDVKM. The CDR3, as DNA: TGTGCCAGCAGTTTTTCTAGCGGTCGGGCAAACTATGGCTACACCTTC. It translates to CASSFSSGRANYGYTF.

The chain has TRBV5-6 and TRBJ2-3; no reliable D call. The germline V gene encodes CDR1 SGHDT and CDR2 YYEEEE. The CDR3 length is 12 residues. With 3 bases removed from V and 6 bases from J, the gap between germline ends came to 8 bases. CDR3 protein: CASSSLRDTQYF. CDR3 nucleotides: TGTGCCAGCAGCTCACTACGGGATACGCAGTATTTT.

The table lists this clone with a count of one. The gene calls are TRBV14 and TRBJ1-2; D remains ambiguous. The CDR3 runs 13 residues. V was trimmed by 4 bases and J by 6 bases, leaving 12 bases between them. Looked up from germline, CDR1 is SGHDN and CDR2 is FVKESK. This CDR3 reads CASSPRREDGYTF. CDR3 DNA sequence: TGTGCCAGCAGCCCAAGGCGGGAAGATGGCTACACCTTC.

The chain employs TRBV15 and TRBJ2-1; tentative D call: TRBD2 (6 bases). V lost 0 bases, J lost 6 bases, and 15 bases lay in between. CDR1 and CDR2 (germline): LNHNV, YYDKDF (reference sequence). The CDR3 is 16 amino acids. CDR3 in amino acids: CATSRDLASAGNEQFF. The CDR3 DNA sequence: TGTGCCACCAGCAGAGATTTGGCTAGCGCTGGCAATGAGCAGTTCTTC.

This sequence joins TRBV5-1 and TRBJ2-5; 9 bases are shared with TRBD1. The germline V gene encodes CDR1 SGHRS and CDR2 YFSETQ. V lost 3 bases to trimming and J lost 5 bases; unmatched junction nucleotides: 5. This CDR3 spans 14 amino acids. Written as DNA, the CDR3 is TGCGCCAGCAGCTCAACCGACAGGGGGGAGACCCAGTACTTC. Translating gives CASSSTDRGETQYF.

This chain connects TRBV29-1 to TRBJ2-5, with unresolved D. The CDR3 runs to 12 residues. Germline V gene data show CDR1 as SQVTM and CDR2 as ANQGSEA. V lost 4 bases to trimming and J lost 0 bases, with 6 bases between them. CDR3 sequence (DNA): TGCAGCGTTGCCACGGACCAAGAGACCCAGTACTTC. Translated: CSVATDQETQYF.

The count of this clone is one. This chain links TRBV5-1 with TRBJ2-3; TRBD1 agrees at 11 bases. The V and J ends lost 4 bases and 4 bases, in that order; junction bases with no gene match: 2. The CDR3 is 14 residues long. The germline CDR1 and CDR2 sequences are SGHRS and YFSETQ. CDR3 sequence (DNA): TGCGCCAGCAGCGGGGGACAGGGGGCAGATACGCAGTATTTT. Protein product: CASSGGQGADTQYF.

The gene calls are TRBV2 and TRBJ2-1, with 13 bases aligning to TRBD2. This CDR3 is 18 amino acids long. V dropped 7 bases and J dropped 1; count of bases not matched to a gene: 10. CDR1 is SNHLY and CDR2 is FYNNEI in the germline V gene. The CDR3 spells CASTQLAGGPRSYNEQFF. The CDR3 nucleotides read TGTGCCAGCACTCAACTAGCGGGAGGGCCCAGATCCTACAATGAGCAGTTCTTC.

The rearrangement links TRBV15 to TRBJ2-3; D may be TRBD2 (6 bases). V lost 0 bases to trimming and J lost 8 bases, with 9 bases between them. Germline CDR1 reads LNHNV; CDR2 reads YYDKDF (reference sequence). The CDR3 spans 13 residues. The CDR3 DNA reads as TGTGCCACCAGCAGAGATCGGGGAGGTACGCAGTATTTT. This gives the protein CATSRDRGGTQYF.

The V and J genes are TRBV4-3 and TRBJ2-7, with 12 bases identical to TRBD2. V shed 4 bases and J 0 bases; nucleotides not matched to a gene: 4. The length of the CDR3 is 16 residues. CDR1 and CDR2 (germline): LGHNA, YSLEER. The CDR3 is CASSLGLAGHSYEQYF. The CDR3 DNA sequence: TGCGCCAGCAGCCTAGGACTAGCGGGGCACTCCTACGAGCAGTACTTC.

About this clone itself: A far larger clone is only one base removed, so a read error is likely. The identical CDR3 is also encoded by other nucleotide sequences in the sample. The V and J genes are TRBV7-2 and TRBJ2-3; 12 nucleotides line up with TRBD2. Losses at the gene ends were 5 bases for V and 0 bases for J; bases not matched to a gene: 9. The CDR3 contains 18 residues. Per germline, CDR1 SGHTA and CDR2 FQGNSA. This CDR3 reads CASSLVLAGGPSTDTQYF. The CDR3 region has the DNA TGTGCCAGCAGCCTAGTGCTAGCGGGAGGGCCCAGCACAGATACGCAGTATTTT.

CDR3 region: CASSPPIGVETQYF. CDR3 sequence (DNA): TGTGCCAGCTCACCACCGATAGGAGTGGAGACCCAGTACTTC. The J gene is TRBJ2-5, the V gene TRBV18; no definite D call. The CDR3 length is 14 residues. V lost 0 bases to trimming and J lost 5 bases, with 10 bases between them. CDR1 and CDR2 from the germline V gene are KGHSH and LQKENI.

Worth noting for this clone: A single base separates this from a much larger clone, so it may be a read error. This rearrangement joins TRBV29-1 to TRBJ2-2; 10 nucleotides align to TRBD1. Germline lookup yields CDR1 SQVTM and CDR2 ANQGSEA. The CDR3 runs 13 residues. The CDR3 here is CSAGTGDTGELLF. The CDR3 DNA sequence: TGCAGCGCTGGGACAGGGGACACCGGGGAGCTGCTTTTT.

This chain joins TRBV5-1 and TRBJ2-2; 8 bases fit TRBD2. This CDR3 comprises 16 residues. The germline V gene encodes CDR1 SGHRS and CDR2 YFSETQ. Germline trimming cut 0 bases from V and 1 base from J; bases unmatched to any gene: 2. DNA for the CDR3: TGCGCCAGCAGCTTGGATACTAGCGGGAACACCGGGGAGCTGTTTTTT. Encoded protein: CASSLDTSGNTGELFF.

V usage is TRBV7-8 and J usage is TRBJ2-7, with 7 nucleotides matching TRBD1. Germline V gene lookup returns CDR1 SGHVS and CDR2 FQNEAQ. The length of the CDR3 is 15 residues. V shed 5 bases, J shed 2 bases, and the junction held 9 bases outside the gene matches. DNA of the CDR3: TGTGCCAGCAGCCCAAGGGGGCTGGGGACCTACGAGCAGTACTTC. It specifies CASSPRGLGTYEQYF.

J is TRBJ2-7 and V is TRBV5-4; D might be TRBD2 (6 bases). Per germline, CDR1 SGHNT and CDR2 YYREEE (reference sequence). This CDR3 has 14 amino acids. Trimming left V 0 bases short and J 5 bases short, with 12 bases between. DNA for the CDR3: TGTGCCAGCAGCTTGGCCGGGACTGACCACGAGCAGTACTTC. Protein: CASSLAGTDHEQYF.

This clone was observed a handful of times. The gene calls are TRBV18 and TRBJ2-7, with TRBD2 matching over 10 bases. Losses at the gene ends were 2 bases for V and 4 bases for J; bases not matched to a gene: 5. Germline V gives CDR1 KGHSH, CDR2 LQKENI. The CDR3 is made up of 15 amino acids. CDR3 in amino acids: CASSPETSGSYEQYF. Here the CDR3 DNA reads TGTGCCAGCTCACCAGAGACTAGCGGGTCTTACGAGCAGTACTTC.

This clone was seen a single time. V usage is TRBV4-2 and J usage is TRBJ1-4, with D unclear. The CDR3 length is 17 residues. The ends were cut back, 4 bases at V and 4 bases at J, with 19 bases in the middle. From germline, CDR1 is LGHNA and CDR2 YNFKEQ. CDR3 DNA: TGTGCCAGCAGCCTCCCTAAGAGGCAGAGAAGTAATGAAAAACTGTTTTTT. Amino acid sequence: CASSLPKRQRSNEKLFF.

In regard to this clone: The germline gene is not matched at one end of the junction; a read error may be the cause. The gene calls are TRBV15 and TRBJ2-1; 9 positions match TRBD2. CDR1 and CDR2 (germline): LNHNV, YYDKDF (reference sequence). The CDR3 extends over 15 amino acids. In DNA, the CDR3 is TGTGCCACCGGCAGAGACTGGACTAGCGAGGTTGAGCAGTTCTTC. Its translation is CATGRDWTSEVEQFF.

This chain connects TRBV2 to TRBJ2-7, with D possibly matching TRBD2 (7 bases). The CDR3 length is 13 residues. V lost 8 bases, J lost 2 bases, and 13 bases lay in between. Germline V gene sequence: CDR1 SNHLY, CDR2 FYNNEI. CDR3: CASGWEGAYEQYF. The CDR3 nucleotides read TGTGCCAGCGGGTGGGAGGGGGCCTACGAGCAGTACTTC.

The chain joins TRBV5-4 to TRBJ1-3; 7 bases agree with TRBD1. CDR3 length: 16 amino acids. Germline values: CDR1 SGHNT, CDR2 YYREEE (reference sequence). The trim removed 4 bases at V and 0 bases at J, leaving 7 bases unmatched. The DNA for the CDR3 is TGTGCCAGCAGCCGAGGCAGGGGGAGCTCTGGAAACACCATATATTTT. It translates to CASSRGRGSSGNTIYF.

The chain has TRBV2 and TRBJ2-7; D is undetermined. V was clipped by 11 bases and J by 9 bases, with 23 bases between them. The CDR3 runs to 13 residues. The V gene's germline CDR1 is SNHLY and CDR2 FYNNEI. The CDR3 bases are TGTGCCGCCCGGCCGGGCACGCTGGGATCGCAGTACTTC. It translates to CAARPGTLGSQYF.

This clone was picked up many times. The chain combines TRBV19 with TRBJ2-6, with D unresolved. The length of the CDR3 is 11 residues. V lost 4 bases and J 12 bases, leaving 7 bases between the germline ends. Germline V gene lookup returns CDR1 LNHDA and CDR2 SQIVND (reference sequence). The CDR3 DNA follows: TGTGCCAGTAGTACGGGCCTCGTCCTGACTTTC. This translates into CASSTGLVLTF.